A single sample gave rise to the 12 T cell receptor beta chains below, sequenced in a study of neurological immune-mediated disorders (dated by TCRdb to between 2019 and 2020). This sample's time point label indicates: longitudinal time-point 3. The library was produced with 5' RACE. The sample was run on an Illumina HiSeq 2500. Using fastp trimming at Q25 and MiXCR clonotype assembly, TCRdb reanalyzed the public sequencing data and kept in-frame beta chains. Rows are unified per CDR3 protein, each entry keeping the most common DNA and genes. In all, the sample holds 45,000 to 60,000 distinct CDR3 sequences, and more than 9.5% of those were seen once. Roughly 10% of the sample is in the top ten clones. The sequencing input was PBMCs. The receptors come from a male donor with HTLV-1-associated myelopathy (HAM/TSP).

At least ten counts were recorded for this clonotype. The chain uses TRBV20-1 and TRBJ1-5; 9 nucleotides align to TRBD1. Germline CDR1 reads DFQATT; CDR2 reads SNEGSKA (reference sequence). The CDR3 is 18 residues long. Unmatched junction bases numbered 9, after V lost 0 bases and J lost 0 bases. The CDR3 DNA follows: TGCAGTGCTAGAGAAAAGACAGGGGGTTTCTATAGCAATCAGCCCCAGCATTTT. Translated: CSAREKTGGFYSNQPQHF.

This clonotype has ten or more counts. The chain has TRBV20-1 and TRBJ2-1, with D tentatively TRBD2 (6 bases). V was trimmed by 5 bases and J by 3 bases, leaving 17 bases between them. Germline lookup yields CDR1 DFQATT and CDR2 SNEGSKA (reference sequence). CDR3 size: 15 residues. The CDR3: CSADDLLGGYNEQFF. CDR3 coding DNA: TGCAGTGCTGACGACCTGCTGGGGGGCTACAATGAGCAGTTCTTC.

This clonotype was found many times. CDR3 DNA sequence: TGCGCCAGCAGCCAAGTAGGAATCGGAGGCCTTAACTATGGCTACACCTTC. Amino acid sequence: CASSQVGIGGLNYGYTF. This chain connects TRBV4-3 to TRBJ1-2; D remains ambiguous. The V end was cut by 1 base, the J end by 1 base, with 16 bases between. Looked up from germline, CDR1 is LGHNA and CDR2 is YSLEER. The CDR3 has 17 residues.

This clonotype was counted many times. The chain combines TRBV7-2 with TRBJ1-1; tentatively, D is TRBD1 (5 bases). Germline loops: CDR1 SGHTA, CDR2 FQGNSA. Trimming removed 5 bases from V and 4 bases from J, with 17 bases in between. The CDR3 is 15 residues long. The CDR3 DNA is TGTGCCAGCAGCCCCCAGTTGGGGGTAGGCACTGAAGCTTTCTTT. Protein sequence: CASSPQLGVGTEAFF.

This clonotype was counted many times. This CDR3 is CASSYTEGYSPLHF. In DNA form, the CDR3 reads TGTGCCAGCAGTTACACTGAGGGTTATTCACCCCTCCACTTT. This sequence joins TRBV12-3 or TRBV12-4 and TRBJ1-6, with D uncertain. The CDR3 totals 14 residues. V lost 4 bases, J lost 8 bases, and 12 bases lay in between.

This clonotype was counted many times. This sequence joins TRBV18 and TRBJ1-4; D remains unclear. CDR1 is KGHSH, CDR2 LQKENI, per germline. V shed 4 bases and J shed 5 bases, with 14 bases lying between them. The CDR3 loop spans 15 amino acids. The CDR3 bases are TGTGCCAGCTCACATTCTACCGAAGGGAATGAAAAACTGTTTTTT. Protein product: CASSHSTEGNEKLFF.

This clonotype is medium-sized in the sample. This chain uses TRBV20-1 with TRBJ2-1; D unclear. Germline V gives CDR1 DFQATT, CDR2 SNEGSKA (reference sequence). The CDR3 runs 14 residues. V was shortened by 1 base and J by 4 bases, with 11 bases between the two germline ends. The CDR3 reads CSARGARQYNEQFF. CDR3 bases: TGCAGTGCTAGAGGTGCCAGGCAATACAATGAGCAGTTCTTC.

Many counts were recorded for this clonotype. V and J are TRBV5-1 and TRBJ2-7; 11 nucleotides align to TRBD1. The CDR3 runs to 14 residues. CDR1 SGHRS and CDR2 YFSETQ come from the germline V gene. V lost 0 bases and J lost 5; bases outside the gene matches: 1. The CDR3 sequence is CASSLGTGGNEQYF. DNA for the CDR3: TGCGCCAGCAGCTTGGGGACAGGGGGCAACGAGCAGTACTTC.

In this sample, this clonotype turned up many times. The J gene is TRBJ1-1, the V gene TRBV9; D gene uncertain. The V end lost 0 bases, the J end lost 1 base, and 7 bases lay between the germline ends. CDR3 length: 14 amino acids. Germline-derived CDR1 and CDR2 are SGDLS and YYNGEE. DNA for the CDR3: TGTGCCAGCAGCGTAGGGCAGGCGAACACTGAAGCTTTCTTT. It encodes CASSVGQANTEAFF.

This clonotype was observed at least ten times. The chain is built from TRBV12-3 or TRBV12-4 and TRBJ1-4, with 7 nucleotides matching TRBD1. CDR3 length: 14 amino acids. V gave up 4 bases and J gave up 8 bases; unmatched junction bases: 7. The DNA for the CDR3 is TGTGCCAGCAGTTCCTCAGGGGGTGGAGAAAAACTGTTTTTT. Translating gives CASSSSGGGEKLFF.

This clonotype was counted ten times or more. The CDR3 DNA reads as TGTGCCAGCAGCTTGAGGGCAGGGCTGGGAGAGACCCAGTACTTC. It is translated as CASSLRAGLGETQYF. The rearrangement joins TRBV5-5 to TRBJ2-5; perhaps TRBD1 as D (5 bases). From germline, CDR1 is SGHKS and CDR2 YYEKEE (reference sequence). The CDR3 extends over 15 amino acids. V gave up 1 base and J gave up 4 bases, with 14 bases separating them.

The chain is built from TRBV28 and TRBJ1-4; 7 bases agree with TRBD1. The CDR3 spans 15 residues. The V gene's germline CDR1 is MDHEN and CDR2 SYDVKM. V shed 10 bases and J 5 bases; nucleotides not matched to a gene: 13. CDR3 coding DNA: TGTGCCACCGAGGGGGCTCGAGGGGAAAATGAAAAACTGTTTTTT. It translates to CATEGARGENEKLFF. Using reference TRBV28 and TRBJ1-4 for the parts outside the CDR3, the full variable domain is DVKVTQSSRYLVKRTGEKVFLECVQDMDHENMFWYRQDPGLGLRLIYFSYDVKMKEKGDIPEGYSVSREKKERFSLILESASTNQTSMYLCATEGARGENEKLFFGSGTQLSVL.